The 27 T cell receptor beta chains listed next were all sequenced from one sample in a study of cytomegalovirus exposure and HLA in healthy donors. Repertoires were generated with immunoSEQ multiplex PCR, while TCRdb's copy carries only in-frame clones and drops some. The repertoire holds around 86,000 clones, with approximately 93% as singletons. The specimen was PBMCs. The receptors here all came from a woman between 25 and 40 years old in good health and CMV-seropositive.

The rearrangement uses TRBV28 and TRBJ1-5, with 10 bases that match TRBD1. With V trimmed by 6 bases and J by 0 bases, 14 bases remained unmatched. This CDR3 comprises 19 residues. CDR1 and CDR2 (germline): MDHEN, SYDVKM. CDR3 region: CASREATGGKIYSNQPQHF. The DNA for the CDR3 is TGTGCCAGCAGGGAGGCGACAGGGGGCAAGATTTATAGCAATCAGCCCCAGCATTTT.

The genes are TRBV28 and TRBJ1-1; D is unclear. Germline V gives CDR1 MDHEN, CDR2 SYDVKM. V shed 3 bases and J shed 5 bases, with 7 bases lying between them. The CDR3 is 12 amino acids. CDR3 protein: CASSFGWTEAFF. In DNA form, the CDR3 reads TGTGCCAGCAGTTTCGGGTGGACTGAAGCTTTCTTT.

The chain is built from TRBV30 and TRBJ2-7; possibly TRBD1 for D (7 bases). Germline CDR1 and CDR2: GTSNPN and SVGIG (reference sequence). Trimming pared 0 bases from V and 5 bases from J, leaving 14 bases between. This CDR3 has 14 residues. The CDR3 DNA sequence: TGTGCCTGGAGTGTTGGAGGGACAGTAGACGAGCAGTACTTC. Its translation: CAWSVGGTVDEQYF.

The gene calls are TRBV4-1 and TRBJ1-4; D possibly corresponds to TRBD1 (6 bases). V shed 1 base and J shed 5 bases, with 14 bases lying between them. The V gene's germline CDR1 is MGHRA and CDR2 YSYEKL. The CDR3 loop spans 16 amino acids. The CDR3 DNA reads TGCGCCAGCAGCCAAGGGGCGGACAGAGGAAATGAAAAACTGTTTTTT. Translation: CASSQGADRGNEKLFF.

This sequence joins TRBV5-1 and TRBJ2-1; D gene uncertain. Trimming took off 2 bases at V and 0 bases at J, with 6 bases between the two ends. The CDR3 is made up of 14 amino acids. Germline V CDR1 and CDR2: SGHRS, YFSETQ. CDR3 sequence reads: CASSLSYSYNEQFF. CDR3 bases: TGCGCCAGCAGCTTATCCTACTCCTACAATGAGCAGTTCTTC. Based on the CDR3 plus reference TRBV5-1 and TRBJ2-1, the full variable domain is KAGVTQTPRYLIKTRGQQVTLSCSPISGHRSVSWYQQTPGQGLQFLFEYFSETQRNKGNFPGRFSGRQFSNSRSEMNVSTLELGDSALYLCASSLSYSYNEQFFGPGTRLTVL.

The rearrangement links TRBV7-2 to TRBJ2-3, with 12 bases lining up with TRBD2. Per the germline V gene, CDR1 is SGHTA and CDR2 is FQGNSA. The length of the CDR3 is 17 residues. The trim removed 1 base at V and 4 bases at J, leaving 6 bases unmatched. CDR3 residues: CASSLGRLAGAADTQYF. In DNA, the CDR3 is TGTGCCAGCAGCTTAGGAAGACTAGCGGGAGCGGCAGATACGCAGTATTTT.

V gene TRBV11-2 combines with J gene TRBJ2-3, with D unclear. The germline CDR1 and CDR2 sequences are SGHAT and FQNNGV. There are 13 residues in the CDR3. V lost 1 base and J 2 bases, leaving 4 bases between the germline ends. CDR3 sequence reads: CASSLVNTDTQYF. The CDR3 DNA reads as TGTGCCAGCAGCTTAGTCAACACAGATACGCAGTATTTT.

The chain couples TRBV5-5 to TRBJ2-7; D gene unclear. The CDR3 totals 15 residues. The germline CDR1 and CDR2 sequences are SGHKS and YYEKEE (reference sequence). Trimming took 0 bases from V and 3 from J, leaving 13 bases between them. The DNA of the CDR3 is TGTGCCAGCAGCTTGGCCAGCGCGCACTTCTACGAGCAGTACTTC. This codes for CASSLASAHFYEQYF.

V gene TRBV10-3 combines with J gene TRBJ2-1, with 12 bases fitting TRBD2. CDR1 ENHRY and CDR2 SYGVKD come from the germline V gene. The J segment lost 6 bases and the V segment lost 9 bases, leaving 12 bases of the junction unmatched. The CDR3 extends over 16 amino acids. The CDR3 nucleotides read TGTGCCATTCGACAGGGGTTGGGACTAGCGGGCAATGAGCAGTTCTTC. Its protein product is CAIRQGLGLAGNEQFF.

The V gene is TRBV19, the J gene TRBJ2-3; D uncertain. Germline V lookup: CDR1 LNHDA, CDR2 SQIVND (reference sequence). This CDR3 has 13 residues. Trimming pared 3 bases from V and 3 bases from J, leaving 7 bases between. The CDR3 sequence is CASSMAVTDTQYF. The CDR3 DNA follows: TGTGCCAGTAGTATGGCTGTGACAGATACGCAGTATTTT.

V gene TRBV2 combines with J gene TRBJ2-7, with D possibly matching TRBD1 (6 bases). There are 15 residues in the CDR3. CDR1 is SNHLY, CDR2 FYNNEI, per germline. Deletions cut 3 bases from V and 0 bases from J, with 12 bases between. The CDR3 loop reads CASSDKQGRSYEQYF. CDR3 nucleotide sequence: TGTGCCAGCAGTGATAAACAGGGCCGCTCCTACGAGCAGTACTTC.

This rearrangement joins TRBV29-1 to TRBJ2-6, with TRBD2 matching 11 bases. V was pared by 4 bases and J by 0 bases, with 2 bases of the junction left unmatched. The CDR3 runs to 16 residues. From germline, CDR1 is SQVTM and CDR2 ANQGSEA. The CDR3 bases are TGCAGCGTTGTCGGACTAGCGGGCTCTGGGGCCAACGTCCTGACTTTC. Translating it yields CSVVGLAGSGANVLTF. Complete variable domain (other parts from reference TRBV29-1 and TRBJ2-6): SAVISQKPSRDICQRGTSLTIQCQVDSQVTMMFWYRQQPGQSLTLIATANQGSEATYESGFVIDKFPISRPNLTFSTLTVSNMSPEDSSIYLCSVVGLAGSGANVLTFGAGSRLTVL.

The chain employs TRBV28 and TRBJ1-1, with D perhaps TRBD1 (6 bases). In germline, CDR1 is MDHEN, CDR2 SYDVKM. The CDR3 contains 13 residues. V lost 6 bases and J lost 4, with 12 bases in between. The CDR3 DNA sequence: TGTGCCAGCAGGGGGGCAGGGCCCACTGAAGCTTTCTTT. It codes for CASRGAGPTEAFF.

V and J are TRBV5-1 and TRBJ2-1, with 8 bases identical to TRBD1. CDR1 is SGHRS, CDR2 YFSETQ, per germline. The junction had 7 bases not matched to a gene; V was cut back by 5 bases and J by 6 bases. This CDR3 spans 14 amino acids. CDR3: CASREGTGGNEQFF. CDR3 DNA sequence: TGCGCCAGCAGGGAAGGGACAGGTGGCAATGAGCAGTTCTTC.

CDR3 in DNA: TGCAGCGTAGTGAATAGCGGGAGTTTCGACGAGCAGTACTTC. This gives the protein CSVVNSGSFDEQYF. The chain combines TRBV29-1 with TRBJ2-7; 9 nucleotides align to TRBD2. Germline-derived CDR1 and CDR2 are SQVTM and ANQGSEA. The length of the CDR3 is 14 residues. The V and J ends lost 6 bases and 5 bases, in that order; junction bases with no gene match: 11.

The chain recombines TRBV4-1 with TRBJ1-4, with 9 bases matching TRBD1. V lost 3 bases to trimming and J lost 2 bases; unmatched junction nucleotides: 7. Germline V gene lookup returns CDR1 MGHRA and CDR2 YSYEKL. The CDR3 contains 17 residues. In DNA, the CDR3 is TGCGCCAGCAGCCAGCCTTACAGGGGGCGGACTAATGAAAAACTGTTTTTT. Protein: CASSQPYRGRTNEKLFF.

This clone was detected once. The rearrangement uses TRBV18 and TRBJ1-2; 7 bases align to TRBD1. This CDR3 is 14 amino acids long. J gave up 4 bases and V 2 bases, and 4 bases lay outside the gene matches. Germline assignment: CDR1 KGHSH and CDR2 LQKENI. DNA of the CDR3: TGTGCCAGCTCACCAGACAGGGCTAGCTATGGCTACACCTTC. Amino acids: CASSPDRASYGYTF.

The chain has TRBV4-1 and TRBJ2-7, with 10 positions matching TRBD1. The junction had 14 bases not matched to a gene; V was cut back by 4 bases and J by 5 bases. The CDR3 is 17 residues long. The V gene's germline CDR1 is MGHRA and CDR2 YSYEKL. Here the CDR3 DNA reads TGCGCCAGCAGCCCGCGGGCCTCGGGACAGGGGAGCGACGAGCAGTACTTC. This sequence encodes CASSPRASGQGSDEQYF.

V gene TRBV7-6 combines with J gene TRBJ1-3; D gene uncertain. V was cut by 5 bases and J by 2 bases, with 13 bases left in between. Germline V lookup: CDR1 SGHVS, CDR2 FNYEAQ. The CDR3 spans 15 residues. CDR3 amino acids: CASSLSVSAGNTIYF. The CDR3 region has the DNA TGTGCCAGCAGCCTAAGTGTCTCGGCTGGAAACACCATATATTTT.

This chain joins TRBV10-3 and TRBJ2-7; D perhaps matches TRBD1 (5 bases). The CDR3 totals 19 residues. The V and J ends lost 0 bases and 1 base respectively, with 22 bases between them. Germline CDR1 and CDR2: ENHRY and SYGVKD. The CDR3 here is CAISESGSQMTEISYEQYF. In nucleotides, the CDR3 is TGTGCCATCAGTGAGTCAGGTTCCCAGATGACAGAGATTTCCTACGAGCAGTACTTC.

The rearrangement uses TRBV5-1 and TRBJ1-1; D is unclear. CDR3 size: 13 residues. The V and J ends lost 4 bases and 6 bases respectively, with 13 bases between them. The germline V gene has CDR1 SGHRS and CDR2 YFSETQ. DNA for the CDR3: TGCGCCAGCAGCCTGCCAGGTAGAGCTGAAGCTTTCTTT. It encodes CASSLPGRAEAFF.

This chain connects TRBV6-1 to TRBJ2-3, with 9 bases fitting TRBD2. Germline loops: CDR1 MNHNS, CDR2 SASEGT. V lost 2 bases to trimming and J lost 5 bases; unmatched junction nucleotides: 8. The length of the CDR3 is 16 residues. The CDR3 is CASSEFIAGARDTQYF. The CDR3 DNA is TGTGCCAGCAGTGAATTCATAGCGGGAGCTAGAGATACGCAGTATTTT.

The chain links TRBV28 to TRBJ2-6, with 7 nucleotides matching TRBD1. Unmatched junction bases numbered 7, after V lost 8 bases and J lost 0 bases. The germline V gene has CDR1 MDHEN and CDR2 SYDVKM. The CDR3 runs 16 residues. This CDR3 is CASHPGTASGANVLTF. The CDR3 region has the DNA TGTGCCAGCCATCCCGGGACAGCCTCTGGGGCCAACGTCCTGACTTTC.

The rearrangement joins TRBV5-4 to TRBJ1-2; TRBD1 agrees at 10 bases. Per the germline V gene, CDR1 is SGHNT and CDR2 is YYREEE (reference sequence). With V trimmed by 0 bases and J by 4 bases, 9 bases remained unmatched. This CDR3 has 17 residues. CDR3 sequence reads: CASSLGFGQGGSYGYTF. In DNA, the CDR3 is TGTGCCAGCAGCTTGGGTTTCGGACAGGGGGGTTCCTATGGCTACACCTTC. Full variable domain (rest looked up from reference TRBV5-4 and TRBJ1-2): ETGVTQSPTHLIKTRGQQVTLRCSSQSGHNTVSWYQQALGQGPQFIFQYYREEENGRGNFPPRFSGLQFPNYSSELNVNALELDDSALYLCASSLGFGQGGSYGYTFGSGTRLTVV.

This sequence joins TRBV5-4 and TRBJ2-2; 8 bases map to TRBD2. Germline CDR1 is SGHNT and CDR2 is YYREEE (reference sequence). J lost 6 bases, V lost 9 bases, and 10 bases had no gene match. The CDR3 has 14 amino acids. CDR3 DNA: TGTGCCACCGTGAGCGGGAGTGAGGCCGGGGAGCTGTTTTTT. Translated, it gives CATVSGSEAGELFF.

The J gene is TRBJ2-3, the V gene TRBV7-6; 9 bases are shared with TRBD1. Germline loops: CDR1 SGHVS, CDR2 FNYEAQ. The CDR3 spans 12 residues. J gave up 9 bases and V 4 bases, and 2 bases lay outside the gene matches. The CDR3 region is CASSSQGATQYF. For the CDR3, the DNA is TGTGCCAGCAGCTCACAGGGGGCAACGCAGTATTTT.

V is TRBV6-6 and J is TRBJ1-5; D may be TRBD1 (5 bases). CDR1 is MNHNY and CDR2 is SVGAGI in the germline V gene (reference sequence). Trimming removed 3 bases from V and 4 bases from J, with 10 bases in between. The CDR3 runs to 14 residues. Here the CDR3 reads CASSYQGLNQPQHF. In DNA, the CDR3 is TGTGCCAGCAGTTATCAGGGTCTGAATCAGCCCCAGCATTTT.